This passage covers 9 T cell receptor beta chains from one sample sequenced in a study of blood T cells in healthy people across ages. Primed by a sample-barcoded 5' primer and a J-beta primer mix, a second PCR proceeded for about 6 to 11 cycles. In TCRdb, the 5' RACE reads were re-called with MiXCR into one record per CDR3 protein. This sample has a few hundred thousand distinct CDR3 sequences, with about 49% found just once. The sample comprised blood. The receptors derive from a man aged 55 to 70 in good health.

The chain recombines TRBV4-1 with TRBJ1-2, with 8 bases matching TRBD1. Germline-derived CDR1 and CDR2 are MGHRA and YSYEKL. V lost 2 bases to trimming and J lost 8 bases; unmatched junction nucleotides: 10. CDR3 length: 15 residues. CDR3 DNA sequence: TGCGCCAGCAGCCAACAACCTCAGGGGGCGCGAGGCTACACCTTC. As protein: CASSQQPQGARGYTF.

This chain uses TRBV7-2 with TRBJ2-5; unclear D gene. Between the trimmed V and J ends, which lost 4 bases and 2 bases, there was a span of 14 bases. The CDR3 sequence is 15 residues long. From germline, CDR1 is SGHTA and CDR2 FQGNSA. CDR3 sequence: CASSWARIGQETQYF. DNA for the CDR3: TGTGCCAGCAGCTGGGCGAGGATCGGACAAGAGACCCAGTACTTC.

This chain links TRBV6-1 with TRBJ2-7; 9 nucleotides match TRBD1. CDR1 is MNHNS, CDR2 SASEGT, per germline. After removal of 8 bases from V and 2 bases from J, the junction contained 7 bases not matched to a gene. The CDR3 has 14 amino acids. CDR3 sequence: CASGRDRATYEQYF. DNA for the CDR3: TGTGCCAGCGGCCGGGACAGGGCCACCTACGAGCAGTACTTC.

The V and J genes are TRBV7-2 and TRBJ2-3, with 8 bases matching TRBD2. The germline V gene encodes CDR1 SGHTA and CDR2 FQGNSA. The CDR3 loop spans 17 amino acids. Unmatched junction bases numbered 12, after V lost 5 bases and J lost 2 bases. The CDR3: CASSRGGGGPYTDTQYF. The CDR3 DNA is TGTGCCAGCAGCCGGGGGGGCGGGGGGCCCTACACAGATACGCAGTATTTT.

This clonotype was recorded once. The V and J genes are TRBV7-8 and TRBJ1-1; D perhaps matches TRBD1 (6 bases). Trimming removed 1 base from V and 3 bases from J, with 18 bases in between. Germline V gene lookup returns CDR1 SGHVS and CDR2 FQNEAQ. The CDR3 totals 17 residues. The CDR3 region is CASSLVNLGGSHTEAFF. In nucleotides, the CDR3 is TGTGCCAGCAGCTTAGTCAATTTAGGGGGGTCCCACACTGAAGCTTTCTTT.

The chain combines TRBV9 with TRBJ2-7, with D unresolved. This CDR3 comprises 14 residues. The V end lost 2 bases, the J end lost 0 bases, and 9 bases lay between the germline ends. Per germline, CDR1 SGDLS and CDR2 YYNGEE. CDR3 in DNA: TGTGCCAGCAGCGTCTCAGCTAACTCCTACGAGCAGTACTTC. This codes for CASSVSANSYEQYF.

This clonotype was seen a few times. This chain joins TRBV7-9 and TRBJ2-7, with 9 bases matching TRBD1. Germline V gives CDR1 SEHNR, CDR2 FQNEAQ (reference sequence). This CDR3 region has 13 residues. V dropped 6 bases and J dropped 0; count of bases not matched to a gene: 0. Written as DNA, the CDR3 is TGTGCCAGCAGACAGGGGGCCTCCTACGAGCAGTACTTC. Its translation: CASRQGASYEQYF.

J is TRBJ2-5 and V is TRBV13, with 7 bases fitting TRBD1. Per the germline V gene, CDR1 is PRHDT and CDR2 is FYEKMQ (reference sequence). The J segment lost 2 bases and the V segment lost 3 bases, leaving 3 bases of the junction unmatched. This CDR3 region has 14 residues. CDR3 sequence: CASSLRGQQETQYF. CDR3 DNA: TGTGCCAGCAGCTTGAGGGGACAGCAAGAGACCCAGTACTTC.

The chain is built from TRBV12-3 or TRBV12-4 and TRBJ1-6; D might be TRBD1 (6 bases). Trimming pared 6 bases from V and 3 bases from J, leaving 9 bases between. The CDR3 length is 14 residues. The DNA for the CDR3 is TGTGCCAGCAGCCAGGACAGCTATAATTCACCCCTCCACTTT. This translates into CASSQDSYNSPLHF.